The 16 T cell receptor beta chains presented below share a single source sample, sequenced in a study of blood T cells in healthy people across ages. It was with a sample-barcoded 5' primer and a J-beta primer mix that a second PCR of roughly 7 to 12 cycles was run. Using its own MiXCR run on the 5' RACE reads, TCRdb lists one record per CDR3 protein. Among roughly 1.9 million distinct CDR3 sequences listed, 35% to 50% were seen once. The sequenced material came from blood. These receptors came from a human donor in good health.

The chain employs TRBV4-1 and TRBJ2-7; 9 positions agree with TRBD2. V lost 1 base to trimming and J lost 4 bases; unmatched junction nucleotides: 8. The CDR3 length is 16 residues. Per the germline V gene, CDR1 is MGHRA and CDR2 is YSYEKL. Here the CDR3 DNA reads TGCGCCAGCAGCCAAGTTATTAGTAGCGGGAGATACGAGCAGTACTTC. Translated, it gives CASSQVISSGRYEQYF.

This clonotype occurred a few times. CDR3 DNA: TGTGCCAGCAGCGAAGGGCCTGATCCTAGCACAGATACGCAGTATTTT. Protein: CASSEGPDPSTDTQYF. This rearrangement joins TRBV7-2 to TRBJ2-3; D unresolved. The CDR3 contains 16 residues. Per the germline V gene, CDR1 is SGHTA and CDR2 is FQGNSA. V gave up 5 bases and J gave up 0 bases, with 15 bases separating them.

The rearrangement links TRBV27 to TRBJ2-1; 9 positions agree with TRBD1. Germline V gene sequence: CDR1 MNHEY, CDR2 SMNVEV (reference sequence). V lost 5 bases and J lost 4; bases outside the gene matches: 3. This CDR3 region has 14 residues. In DNA form, the CDR3 reads TGTGCCAGCAGTGGGACAGGGTTATACAATGAGCAGTTCTTC. Encoded protein: CASSGTGLYNEQFF.

This clonotype was counted a few times. The chain carries TRBV6-5 and TRBJ1-2; D is undetermined. Germline CDR1 MNHEY, CDR2 SVGAGI. CDR3 length: 15 amino acids. Deletions cut 5 bases from V and 4 bases from J, with 17 bases between. CDR3 amino acids: CASSPDEGSFYGYTF. As DNA, the CDR3 is TGTGCCAGCAGTCCCGATGAGGGATCATTCTATGGCTACACCTTC.

The chain links TRBV7-2 to TRBJ2-5, with D possibly being TRBD1 or TRBD2 (5 bases each). Germline CDR1 and CDR2: SGHTA and FQGNSA. The length of the CDR3 is 14 residues. Trimming left V 5 bases short and J 5 bases short, with 15 bases between. Here the CDR3 DNA reads TGTGCCAGCAGCCCATTCGAGGGGTATGAGACCCAGTACTTC. It codes for CASSPFEGYETQYF.

This clonotype was detected only a few times. The V and J genes are TRBV11-2 and TRBJ2-3; D tentatively reads TRBD1 or TRBD2 (6 bases each). The CDR3 covers 15 residues. Trimming cost V 2 bases and J 9 bases, with 18 bases left between them. Germline CDR1 reads SGHAT; CDR2 reads FQNNGV. The CDR3 bases are TGTGCCAGCAGCTTAAGGGGGGCCCCCCCAGGAACGCAGTATTTT. Translated: CASSLRGAPPGTQYF.

This sequence joins TRBV25-1 and TRBJ2-7; possibly TRBD1 for D (6 bases). Germline assignment: CDR1 MGHDK and CDR2 SYGVNS. CDR3 length: 15 residues. The V end was cut by 7 bases, the J end by 3 bases, with 19 bases between. CDR3 bases: TGTGCCAGCACCGAAGGGCCTAGGGGGAACTACGAGCAGTACTTC. Its protein product is CASTEGPRGNYEQYF.

J is TRBJ1-5 and V is TRBV6-2 or TRBV6-3; D gene unclear. V was cut by 0 bases and J by 5 bases, with 14 bases left in between. The germline V gene encodes CDR1 MNHEY and CDR2 SVGEGT. The CDR3 is made up of 16 amino acids. CDR3 protein: CASSYSSRPEDQPQHF. DNA of the CDR3: TGTGCCAGCAGTTACTCGAGTAGGCCAGAGGATCAGCCCCAGCATTTT.

This chain uses TRBV28 with TRBJ1-1; maybe TRBD1 (5 bases). Germline CDR1 and CDR2: MDHEN and SYDVKM. The CDR3 consists of 15 residues. Between the trimmed V and J ends, which lost 3 bases and 1 base, there was a span of 12 bases. Here the CDR3 reads CASSLRQLGNTEAFF. For the CDR3, the DNA is TGTGCCAGCAGTTTGCGACAGTTGGGGAACACTGAAGCTTTCTTT.

This chain connects TRBV6-2 or TRBV6-3 to TRBJ2-5; 11 bases agree with TRBD2. Germline CDR1 reads MNHEY; CDR2 reads SVGEGT. V lost 8 bases to trimming and J lost 3 bases; unmatched junction nucleotides: 8. The CDR3 runs to 15 residues. The CDR3 sequence: CASCPGLAAKETQYF. Here the CDR3 DNA reads TGTGCCAGCTGCCCGGGACTAGCGGCGAAAGAGACCCAGTACTTC.

This clonotype was found a few times. The chain combines TRBV7-2 with TRBJ2-1; the D is unclear. CDR1 SGHTA and CDR2 FQGNSA come from the germline V gene. V dropped 1 base and J dropped 6 bases, with 13 bases sitting between them. The CDR3 is 15 amino acids. The CDR3 here is CASSLVARLRNEQFF. CDR3 nucleotides: TGTGCCAGCAGCTTAGTAGCCAGGCTACGCAATGAGCAGTTCTTC.

The chain uses TRBV5-1 and TRBJ1-2; D is perhaps TRBD1 (5 bases). This CDR3 is 14 amino acids long. Deletions cut 3 bases from V and 5 bases from J, with 14 bases between. The germline V gene encodes CDR1 SGHRS and CDR2 YFSETQ. As DNA, the CDR3 is TGCGCCAGCAGCTCCGCCAGTGGGGGATATGGCTACACCTTC. It specifies CASSSASGGYGYTF.

This clonotype was recorded a few times. V is TRBV12-3 or TRBV12-4 and J is TRBJ2-1, with D perhaps matching TRBD2 (7 bases). V was clipped by 6 bases and J by 0 bases, with 9 bases between them. The CDR3 sequence is 14 residues long. CDR3 sequence: CASSRGASYNEQFF. The DNA of the CDR3 is TGTGCCAGCAGCCGGGGGGCCTCCTACAATGAGCAGTTCTTC.

In this sample, this clonotype turned up a few times. The J gene is TRBJ2-1, the V gene TRBV10-3, with 9 bases that match TRBD2. This CDR3 is built from 16 residues. Trimming at V came to 0 bases and at J to 4 bases, leaving 4 bases not matched to a gene. CDR1 is ENHRY and CDR2 is SYGVKD in the germline V gene. CDR3 DNA: TGTGCCATCAGTGAGTCTGGTAGCGGGGGATACAATGAGCAGTTCTTC. This gives the protein CAISESGSGGYNEQFF.

This clonotype was counted many times. The J gene is TRBJ2-5, the V gene TRBV29-1; 9 bases are a match to TRBD1. Trimming at V came to 7 bases and at J to 3 bases, leaving 9 bases not matched to a gene. Germline loops: CDR1 SQVTM, CDR2 ANQGSEA. This CDR3 spans 14 amino acids. CDR3: CSAINRDREETQYF. As DNA, the CDR3 is TGCAGCGCAATAAACCGGGACAGGGAAGAGACCCAGTACTTC.

This clonotype was recorded a few times. The chain has TRBV6-2 or TRBV6-3 and TRBJ2-7, with 10 bases that match TRBD1. The germline V gene encodes CDR1 MNHEY and CDR2 SVGEGT. The CDR3 has 16 amino acids. J gave up 2 bases and V 1 base, and 5 bases lay outside the gene matches. The DNA of the CDR3 is TGTGCCAGCAGTTACTACGGGACAGGGGTTGCCTACGAGCAGTACTTC. Protein product: CASSYYGTGVAYEQYF.